The following is a TCR beta chain sequence with its context. Its antigen is as yet unknown. The assay was immunoSEQ multiplex PCR, and TCRdb's table has in-frame clones only and misses some. Found here are tens of thousands of clones, about 86% of them singletons; the top ten hold less than 25%. This sample is drawn from a study of T cells in localized non-small cell lung cancer. Study outcomes and limitations: Appearances in adjacent lung were noted for a median 57 of the top 100 tumor clones. Heterogeneity remains possible, as sequencing covered one tumor region only. Compared with tumor, uninvolved adjacent lung displayed greater T cell clonality, ranking highest overall.

Germline V gene data show CDR1 as MNHNS and CDR2 as SASEGT. This CDR3 has 17 residues. The V gene end was trimmed by 1 base and the J gene end by 1 base; junction bases not matched to a gene: 6. The gene calls are TRBV6-1 and TRBJ1-5; 8 nucleotides agree with TRBD1. This receptor was obtained from a male donor aged 60 or over with stage III squamous cell lung carcinoma. This sample comprised peripheral blood, obtained before any cancer treatment. CDR3 protein: CASSEGDRTWSNQPQHF. The CDR3 DNA is TGTGCCAGCAGTGAAGGGGACAGGACCTGGAGCAATCAGCCCCAGCATTTT.